The T cell receptor beta chain described here comes from a study of cytomegalovirus exposure and HLA in healthy donors. PCR primers comprised 60 Vbeta and 13 Jbeta primers. In the authors' workflow: Later, an analysis found around 80 million unique TCR beta chains, and around 12 million of these were shared. The repertoire was sequenced with immunoSEQ multiplex PCR; TCRdb's copy has only in-frame clones and lacks some. That table supplies the V and J calls and clone size; D and trimming were determined from the DNA. The profile shows about 130,000 clones, 83% of them singletons. The CDR3 has 14 amino acids. With 2 bases clipped from V and 3 bases from J, the junction kept 3 bases outside the gene matches. The germline V gene has CDR1 MNHEY and CDR2 SVGAGI. Whole-study results and caveats: As a later analysis showed, a missense DCLRE1C variant was linked to trimming of TCR beta V- and J-genes. The study labeled approximately 150 TCR beta chains cytomegalovirus-associated.

Details on this clone: Its antigen is still unknown.

The TCR originated in a man younger than 35 in good health and CMV-seropositive. The rearrangement links TRBV6-5 to TRBJ2-7; 8 nucleotides agree with TRBD2. The sample taken for sequencing was PBMCs. The CDR3 sequence is CASSYRGGLYEQYF. Written as DNA, the CDR3 is TGTGCCAGCAGTTACCGGGGGGGCCTCTACGAGCAGTACTTC.